Listed below are T cell receptor beta chains from one sample, sequenced in a study of blood T cell repertoires in COVID-19. Only in-frame clones appear in the TCRdb table, and some are missing; sequencing was by immunoSEQ multiplex PCR. Here the sample spans some 140,000 clones, around 82% being singletons. Sample: PBMCs or T cells enriched from blood (not recorded which). These receptors were taken from a man aged 35-49 years with acute COVID-19. The CDR3 runs from the conserved cysteine through the conserved F or W. The D gene is left open where the match is weak. Only some rows state a clone size, as once, few, many or a class for expanded clones.

>.|TRBV7-6|TRBJ2-1|14|TRBD1
TGTGCCAGCAGCCAAGGACAGGCGTACAATGAGCAGTTCTTC
CASSQGQAYNEQFF
>.|TRBV6-5|TRBJ1-1|13|.
TGTGCCAGCATTTTGACAACGAACACTGAAGCTTTCTTT
CASILTTNTEAFF
>.|TRBV25-1|TRBJ2-1|15|.
TGTGCCAGCAAGCACGAGGCAGGGGAAGACTATGAGCAGTTCTTC
CASKHEAGEDYEQFF
>few|TRBV6-1|TRBJ1-5|14|TRBD1
TGTGCCAGCAGGGTGGGACAGGGGAATCAGCCCCAGCATTTT
CASRVGQGNQPQHF
>.|TRBV10-3|TRBJ2-1|13|.
TGTGCCATCTCTCCTGAGACAGGAGGTGAGCAGTTCTTC
CAISPETGGEQFF
>.|TRBV6-2/TRBV6-3|TRBJ1-1|16|TRBD1
TGTGCCAGCAGTCAGACAGGGATCAGTCCGGACACTGAAGCTTTCTTT
CASSQTGISPDTEAFF
>.|TRBV28|TRBJ2-1|13|TRBD2
TGTGCCAGCAATCAGCGGGGTGTGGATGAGCAGTTCTTC
CASNQRGVDEQFF
>.|TRBV5-1|TRBJ2-5|16|.
TGCGCCAGCAGCTCCCGCGGGGCAGTGTACCAAGAGACCCAGTACTTC
CASSSRGAVYQETQYF
>few|TRBV5-1|TRBJ2-1|16|TRBD2
TGCGCCAGCAGCTTCCCCGGGACTAGCGGGGGATATGAGCAGTTCTTC
CASSFPGTSGGYEQFF
>once|TRBV6-2/TRBV6-3|TRBJ1-5|13|.
TGTGCCAGCAGTTACCGACAGAATCAGCCCCAGCATTTT
CASSYRQNQPQHF
>.|TRBV19|TRBJ2-7|14|TRBD1
TGTGCCAGTAGTATTCAAGGGGGCCCCTACGAGCAGTACTTC
CASSIQGGPYEQYF
>.|TRBV7-2|TRBJ2-1|15|TRBD2
TGTGCCAGCAGCTCTGTTTGGGGGGGATACAATGAGCAGTTCTTC
CASSSVWGGYNEQFF
>few|TRBV11-2|TRBJ2-2|19|TRBD2
TGTGCCAGCAGCTTAAACTACAGACTAGCGGGGGGGAACACCGGGGAGCTGTTTTTT
CASSLNYRLAGGNTGELFF
>.|TRBV5-1|TRBJ2-7|15|TRBD2
TGCGCCAGCAGCTTGGTTGCTAGCGGGGACTACGAGCAGTACTTC
CASSLVASGDYEQYF
>.|TRBV9|TRBJ2-1|15|.
TGTGCCAGCAGCGTCCAGGGTAGCTCCTACAATGAGCAGTTCTTC
CASSVQGSSYNEQFF
>.|TRBV9|TRBJ2-1|18|TRBD2
TGTGCCAGCAGCGTAGGTGGCCGACTAGCGGGGGGTTACAATGAGCAGTTCTTC
CASSVGGRLAGGYNEQFF
>.|TRBV28|TRBJ2-3|15|TRBD2
TGTGCCAGCAGTCTCCAAGCGGGGGGCACAGATACGCAGTATTTT
CASSLQAGGTDTQYF
>.|TRBV3-1/TRBV3-2|TRBJ2-1|16|TRBD1
TGTGCCAGCAGCCATCGGACAGGGACCCCCTACAATGAGCAGTTCTTC
CASSHRTGTPYNEQFF
>.|TRBV7-9|TRBJ1-2|14|.
TGTGCCAGCAGCTCTGAGACGGGGGACTATGGCTACACCTTC
CASSSETGDYGYTF
>.|TRBV29-1|TRBJ2-7|12|.
TGCAGCGTTGCTGGGGGCGACTACGAGCAGTACTTC
CSVAGGDYEQYF
>few|TRBV28|TRBJ1-4|15|TRBD1
TGTGCCAGCAGTTTATCGCAGGACAGGGGTGAAAAACTGTTTTTT
CASSLSQDRGEKLFF
>.|TRBV27|TRBJ1-2|16|.
TGTGCCAGCAGTTTATCCGAGCCGCCACTTTACTATGGCTACACCTTC
CASSLSEPPLYYGYTF
>.|TRBV4-1|TRBJ2-7|15|.
TGCGCCAGCAGCCAAGAGAGGGCCTTTGTCTACGAGCAGTACTTC
CASSQERAFVYEQYF
>.|TRBV9|TRBJ1-5|15|.
TGTGCCAGCAGCGTAGGACATAATAGCAATCAGCCCCAGCATTTT
CASSVGHNSNQPQHF
>once|TRBV5-1|TRBJ2-3|14|TRBD1
TGCGCCAGCAGCTCGGACAGGGGTGCAGATACGCAGTATTTT
CASSSDRGADTQYF
>.|TRBV9|TRBJ2-1|15|.
TGTGCCAGCAGCGTAGCTACAGGCTCCTACAATGAGCAGTTCTTC
CASSVATGSYNEQFF
>.|TRBV19|TRBJ2-3|15|TRBD2
TGTGCCAGTAGTATAAGCGGGAGAGTTGCAGATACGCAGTATTTT
CASSISGRVADTQYF
>.|TRBV4-3|TRBJ1-3|15|TRBD1
TGCGCCAGCAGCCAAGGGACAGGGTCCGGAAACACCATATATTTT
CASSQGTGSGNTIYF
>.|TRBV28|TRBJ2-7|17|TRBD2
TGTGCCAGCAGTTTTCCTCTTAGCGGGAGGGAGACCTACGAGCAGTACTTC
CASSFPLSGRETYEQYF
>once|TRBV28|TRBJ2-7|13|.
TGTGCCAGCAGTTACCCGACGACGAGGGAGCAGTACTTC
CASSYPTTREQYF
>.|TRBV7-4|TRBJ2-7|16|.
TGTGCCACCATCCTTGCCCCCGGGACTCTCCCATACGAGCAGTACTTC
CATILAPGTLPYEQYF
>.|TRBV2|TRBJ1-2|14|.
TGTGCCAGCAGTGAACCCAGGGGTAACTATGGCTACACCTTC
CASSEPRGNYGYTF
>.|TRBV5-6|TRBJ2-7|18|TRBD2
TGCCCCCGCCGCGGGGGGGGACTAGCGGGAGTTGGGTCCTACGAGCAGTACTTC
CPRRGGGLAGVGSYEQYF